One and the same sample provided the 28 T cell receptor beta chains below, sequenced in a study of control samples from healthy donors and cancer patients. Sequencing was performed with immunoSEQ multiplex PCR; in TCRdb, only in-frame clones are kept and a portion is missing. The sample totals approximately 190,000 clones. The sequencing sample was made of blood. The origin of the receptors is a woman aged 30 to 39 in good health.

The V gene is TRBV19, the J gene TRBJ2-5; unclear D gene. V lost 5 bases, J lost 2 bases, and 3 bases lay in between. Germline V CDR1 and CDR2: LNHDA, SQIVND (reference sequence). The CDR3 contains 11 residues. CDR3 amino acids: CASSEQETQYF. CDR3 coding DNA: TGTGCCAGTAGTGAACAAGAGACCCAGTACTTC.

The chain is built from TRBV30 and TRBJ1-6; D not resolved. The ends were cut back, 3 bases at V and 8 bases at J, with 14 bases in the middle. The CDR3 consists of 14 residues. Germline-derived CDR1 and CDR2 are GTSNPN and SVGIG (reference sequence). For the CDR3, the DNA is TGTGCCTGGAGGACGGGAACGGCCTATTCACCCCTCCACTTT. Protein product: CAWRTGTAYSPLHF. Variable domain in full (rest from reference TRBV30 and TRBJ1-6): SQTIHQWPATLVQPVGSPLSLECTVEGTSNPNLYWYRQAAGRGLQLLFYSVGIGQISSEVPQNLSASRPQDRQFILSSKKLLLSDSGFYLCAWRTGTAYSPLHFGNGTRLTVT.

J is TRBJ1-6 and V is TRBV6-4; no reliable D call. Per the germline V gene, CDR1 is MRHNA and CDR2 is SNTAGT. The CDR3 runs 13 residues. Trimming removed 3 bases from V and 7 bases from J, with 7 bases in between. The CDR3 sequence is CASSEQGNSPLHF. The CDR3 DNA reads TGTGCCAGCAGTGAACAAGGGAATTCACCCCTCCACTTT.

The rearrangement uses TRBV7-2 and TRBJ1-5; the D is unclear. The CDR3 extends over 13 amino acids. Germline V gene lookup returns CDR1 SGHTA and CDR2 FQGNSA. V was shortened by 1 base and J by 3 bases, with 4 bases between the two germline ends. The CDR3 is CASSLGYNQPQHF. The CDR3 coding sequence is TGTGCCAGCAGCTTAGGTTACAATCAGCCCCAGCATTTT. Drawing the rest from reference TRBV7-2 and TRBJ1-5, the complete variable domain is GAGVSQSPSNKVTEKGKDVELRCDPISGHTALYWYRQSLGQGLEFLIYFQGNSAPDKSGLPSDRFSAERTGGSVSTLTIQRTQQEDSAVYLCASSLGYNQPQHFGDGTRLSIL.

This chain uses TRBV27 with TRBJ1-5; D ambiguous. The V end was cut by 6 bases, the J end by 6 bases, with 15 bases between. Germline V gene data show CDR1 as MNHEY and CDR2 as SMNVEV (reference sequence). The CDR3 extends over 14 amino acids. The CDR3 nucleotides are TGTGCCAGCAGGGGAGAGGCTTCGGGTCAGCCCCAGCATTTT. Its translation: CASRGEASGQPQHF.

The chain recombines TRBV11-2 with TRBJ2-1, with D unclear. CDR1 is SGHAT and CDR2 is FQNNGV in the germline V gene. Trimming stripped 5 bases from V and 12 bases from J, with 14 bases between. There are 12 residues in the CDR3. The CDR3 protein is CASSDGFRGQFF. CDR3 coding DNA: TGTGCCAGCAGCGACGGGTTTCGTGGGCAGTTCTTC.

This chain uses TRBV12-3 or TRBV12-4 with TRBJ1-5; D remains ambiguous. V dropped 6 bases and J dropped 0 bases, with 6 bases sitting between them. CDR3 length: 13 residues. The CDR3 protein is CASSQSSNQPQHF. CDR3 sequence (DNA): TGTGCCAGCAGCCAGAGTAGCAATCAGCCCCAGCATTTT.

The chain couples TRBV28 to TRBJ2-5, with TRBD2 identical over 10 bases. With V trimmed by 6 bases and J by 6 bases, 16 bases remained unmatched. Germline V gene sequence: CDR1 MDHEN, CDR2 SYDVKM. This CDR3 spans 17 amino acids. CDR3 loop: CASSSTSGEGRGQTQYF. The CDR3 coding sequence is TGTGCCAGCAGCAGCACTAGCGGGGAAGGAAGGGGGCAGACCCAGTACTTC.

This chain joins TRBV3-1 (or the pseudogene TRBV3-2) and TRBJ2-2; D remains ambiguous. The CDR3 totals 13 residues. CDR1 is LGHDT and CDR2 is YNNKEL in the germline V gene (reference sequence). With 1 base removed from V and 7 bases from J, the gap between germline ends came to 7 bases. In DNA form, the CDR3 reads TGTGCCAGCAGCCAAGGGGTAATCGGGGAGCTGTTTTTT. This encodes CASSQGVIGELFF.

CDR3 region: CASSLGGLGSGNEQFF. CDR3 coding DNA: TGCGCCAGCAGCTTGGGGGGACTAGGGTCGGGGAATGAGCAGTTCTTC. The J gene is TRBJ2-1, the V gene TRBV5-1, with 8 bases identical to TRBD2. There are 16 residues in the CDR3. The junction had 9 bases not matched to a gene; V was cut back by 0 bases and J by 7 bases. Germline lookup yields CDR1 SGHRS and CDR2 YFSETQ. The entire variable domain, with the rest obtained from reference TRBV5-1 and TRBJ2-1, is as follows: KAGVTQTPRYLIKTRGQQVTLSCSPISGHRSVSWYQQTPGQGLQFLFEYFSETQRNKGNFPGRFSGRQFSNSRSEMNVSTLELGDSALYLCASSLGGLGSGNEQFFGPGTRLTVL.

The chain combines TRBV5-1 with TRBJ1-2; TRBD1 might be the D (5 bases). The CDR3 has 14 residues. The V gene lost 1 base and the J gene lost 6 bases, with 13 bases spanning the gap. The V gene's germline CDR1 is SGHRS and CDR2 YFSETQ. In DNA, the CDR3 is TGCGCCAGCAGCTTGCGCCAGGGTGTCAATGGCTACACCTTC. It is translated as CASSLRQGVNGYTF.

The chain has TRBV9 and TRBJ1-6, with 9 bases aligning to TRBD1. Losses at the gene ends were 5 bases for V and 5 bases for J; bases not matched to a gene: 5. The CDR3 is made up of 15 amino acids. From germline, CDR1 is SGDLS and CDR2 YYNGEE. The CDR3: CASRGGQGNNSPLHF. CDR3 in DNA: TGTGCCAGCAGAGGCGGACAGGGGAATAATTCACCCCTCCACTTT.

The chain has TRBV18 and TRBJ1-2, with D possibly being TRBD1 (5 bases). The CDR3 totals 15 residues. The ends were cut back, 3 bases at V and 4 bases at J, with 15 bases in the middle. Per germline, CDR1 KGHSH and CDR2 LQKENI. DNA for the CDR3: TGTGCCAGCTCACCCCCGGCTTTGGGGACCTATGGCTACACCTTC. It translates to CASSPPALGTYGYTF.

This chain uses TRBV2 with TRBJ1-1, with 8 bases fitting TRBD1. The junction had 9 bases not matched to a gene; V was cut back by 5 bases and J by 4 bases. Germline V gene data show CDR1 as SNHLY and CDR2 as FYNNEI. The CDR3 spans 15 residues. The CDR3 DNA reads TGTGCCAGCAGTTCGGCCAGGGGGCGCGCCACTGAAGCTTTCTTT. Protein sequence: CASSSARGRATEAFF.

The gene calls are TRBV27 and TRBJ2-7; tentative D call: TRBD2 (5 bases). Germline CDR1 is MNHEY and CDR2 is SMNVEV (reference sequence). CDR3 length equals 13 residues. The ends were cut back, 5 bases at V and 0 bases at J, with 8 bases in the middle. CDR3 amino acids: CASSPGISYEQYF. DNA of the CDR3: TGTGCCAGCAGTCCCGGGATCTCCTACGAGCAGTACTTC.

The chain carries TRBV5-6 and TRBJ1-1, with 7 bases matching TRBD1. Germline loops: CDR1 SGHDT, CDR2 YYEEEE. Unmatched junction bases numbered 3, after V lost 0 bases and J lost 4 bases. The CDR3 extends over 14 amino acids. CDR3 protein: CASSLGRGVTEAFF. Written as DNA, the CDR3 is TGTGCCAGCAGCTTGGGCAGGGGGGTCACTGAAGCTTTCTTT.

V gene TRBV7-9 combines with J gene TRBJ2-3; 10 bases are a match to TRBD2. The CDR3 has 17 amino acids. Germline V gene lookup returns CDR1 SEHNR and CDR2 FQNEAQ (reference sequence). J gave up 0 bases and V 4 bases, and 7 bases lay outside the gene matches. In nucleotides, the CDR3 is TGTGCCAGCAGCTCTAGCGGGGGCGGTTCTAGCACAGATACGCAGTATTTT. Translation: CASSSSGGGSSTDTQYF. Full variable domain (rest looked up from reference TRBV7-9 and TRBJ2-3): DTGVSQNPRHKITKRGQNVTFRCDPISEHNRLYWYRQTLGQGPEFLTYFQNEAQLEKSRLLSDRFSAERPKGSFSTLEIQRTEQGDSAMYLCASSSSGGGSSTDTQYFGPGTRLTVL.

The chain uses TRBV2 and TRBJ1-2, with a weak D call TRBD1 (5 bases). CDR1 and CDR2 (germline): SNHLY, FYNNEI. V was clipped by 10 bases and J by 2 bases, with 20 bases between them. This CDR3 has 15 amino acids. CDR3 nucleotides: TGTGCCACCAGGGACGGGGGTTTTAAGAACTATGGCTACACCTTC. Translating it yields CATRDGGFKNYGYTF.

The chain links TRBV7-3 to TRBJ2-3, with TRBD1 matching over 7 bases. The germline CDR1 and CDR2 sequences are SGHTA and FQGTGA. V shed 5 bases and J 1 base; nucleotides not matched to a gene: 9. CDR3 length equals 16 residues. CDR3 DNA: TGTGCCAGCAGCGTCAGACAGGGCCAAGGCACAGATACGCAGTATTTT. It codes for CASSVRQGQGTDTQYF.

The chain couples TRBV27 to TRBJ1-1; D unresolved. Germline assignment: CDR1 MNHEY and CDR2 SMNVEV (reference sequence). The CDR3 is 14 amino acids. V was shortened by 6 bases and J by 0 bases, with 11 bases between the two germline ends. The CDR3 loop reads CASSPVIMNTEAFF. The CDR3 coding sequence is TGTGCCAGCAGCCCTGTTATTATGAACACTGAAGCTTTCTTT.

The chain joins TRBV6-5 to TRBJ2-7, with D possibly TRBD2 on 6 matching bases. CDR3 size: 14 residues. V dropped 6 bases and J dropped 2 bases, with 14 bases sitting between them. Germline CDR1 is MNHEY and CDR2 is SVGAGI. The CDR3 nucleotides are TGTGCCAGCAGCGGCCAGCGGGTTACCTACGAGCAGTACTTC. This encodes CASSGQRVTYEQYF.

Concerning this clone: This sample also contains other DNA sequences that code for the same CDR3. The CDR3 DNA reads as TGTGCCAGTAGTATAAGGGATGGGAACACTGAAGCTTTCTTT. Encoded protein: CASSIRDGNTEAFF. The chain couples TRBV19 to TRBJ1-1; D call uncertain. The germline CDR1 and CDR2 sequences are LNHDA and SQIVND (reference sequence). The CDR3 extends over 14 amino acids. The germline V and J ends were trimmed by 2 bases and 1 base, with 8 bases remaining between them.

The V call is TRBV6-6, the J call TRBJ1-5; D gene unclear. The V gene lost 2 bases and the J gene lost 0 bases, with 5 bases spanning the gap. The V gene's germline CDR1 is MNHNY and CDR2 SVGAGI (reference sequence). The CDR3 has 14 residues. In DNA form, the CDR3 reads TGTGCCAGCAGTTACGTTGATAGCAATCAGCCCCAGCATTTT. Encoded protein: CASSYVDSNQPQHF.

The chain is built from TRBV18 and TRBJ2-3; D possibly matches TRBD1 or TRBD2 (6 bases each). Trimming took 2 bases from V and 4 from J, leaving 13 bases between them. Germline V CDR1 and CDR2: KGHSH, LQKENI. The CDR3 is made up of 15 amino acids. In nucleotides, the CDR3 is TGTGCCAGCTCACCAACAGGGACTTGGTCAGATACGCAGTATTTT. It is translated as CASSPTGTWSDTQYF.

This chain links TRBV28 with TRBJ1-5, with 7 positions matching TRBD1. CDR3 length equals 15 residues. Germline V gene sequence: CDR1 MDHEN, CDR2 SYDVKM. After removal of 4 bases from V and 2 bases from J, the junction contained 5 bases not matched to a gene. CDR3: CASSSTGEGNQPQHF. In DNA, the CDR3 is TGTGCCAGCAGTTCCACAGGGGAAGGCAATCAGCCCCAGCATTTT. Full variable domain (rest looked up from reference TRBV28 and TRBJ1-5): DVKVTQSSRYLVKRTGEKVFLECVQDMDHENMFWYRQDPGLGLRLIYFSYDVKMKEKGDIPEGYSVSREKKERFSLILESASTNQTSMYLCASSSTGEGNQPQHFGDGTRLSIL.

The gene calls are TRBV5-6 and TRBJ2-3, with D unclear. Germline CDR1 and CDR2: SGHDT and YYEEEE. Trimming took off 0 bases at V and 4 bases at J, with 9 bases between the two ends. The CDR3 runs 14 residues. The CDR3 DNA follows: TGTGCCAGCAGCTTGGACCAAAGGGCAGATACGCAGTATTTT. Translating it yields CASSLDQRADTQYF.

This chain links TRBV29-1 with TRBJ2-5, with 9 positions matching TRBD1. The trim removed 3 bases at V and 1 base at J, leaving 6 bases unmatched. The germline V gene encodes CDR1 SQVTM and CDR2 ANQGSEA. The CDR3 loop spans 15 amino acids. CDR3 DNA sequence: TGCAGCGTTGAGGGGGGACAGGGCCCCCAAGAGACCCAGTACTTC. It is translated as CSVEGGQGPQETQYF. The full variable domain, completed using reference TRBV29-1 and TRBJ2-5, is SAVISQKPSRDICQRGTSLTIQCQVDSQVTMMFWYRQQPGQSLTLIATANQGSEATYESGFVIDKFPISRPNLTFSTLTVSNMSPEDSSIYLCSVEGGQGPQETQYFGPGTRLLVL.

The chain joins TRBV28 to TRBJ1-1; D unresolved. This CDR3 has 14 amino acids. Per the germline V gene, CDR1 is MDHEN and CDR2 is SYDVKM. Trimming shortened V by 5 bases and J by 4 bases, and 14 bases separated the two germline ends. The CDR3 DNA reads as TGTGCCAGCAGTCCCCTGGTCTATGGCACTGAAGCTTTCTTT. Amino acid sequence: CASSPLVYGTEAFF.